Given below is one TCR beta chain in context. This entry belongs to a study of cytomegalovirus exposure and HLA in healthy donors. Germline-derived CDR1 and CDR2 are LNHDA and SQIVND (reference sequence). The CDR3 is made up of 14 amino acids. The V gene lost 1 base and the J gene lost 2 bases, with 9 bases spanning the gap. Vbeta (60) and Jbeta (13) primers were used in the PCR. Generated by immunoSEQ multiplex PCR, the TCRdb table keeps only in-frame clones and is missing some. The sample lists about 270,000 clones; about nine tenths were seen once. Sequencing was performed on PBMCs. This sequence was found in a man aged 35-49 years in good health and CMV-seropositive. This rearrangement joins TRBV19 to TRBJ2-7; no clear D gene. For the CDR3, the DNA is TGTGCCAGTAGTATAGGCCCTCGGGCCTACGAGCAGTACTTC. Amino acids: CASSIGPRAYEQYF.